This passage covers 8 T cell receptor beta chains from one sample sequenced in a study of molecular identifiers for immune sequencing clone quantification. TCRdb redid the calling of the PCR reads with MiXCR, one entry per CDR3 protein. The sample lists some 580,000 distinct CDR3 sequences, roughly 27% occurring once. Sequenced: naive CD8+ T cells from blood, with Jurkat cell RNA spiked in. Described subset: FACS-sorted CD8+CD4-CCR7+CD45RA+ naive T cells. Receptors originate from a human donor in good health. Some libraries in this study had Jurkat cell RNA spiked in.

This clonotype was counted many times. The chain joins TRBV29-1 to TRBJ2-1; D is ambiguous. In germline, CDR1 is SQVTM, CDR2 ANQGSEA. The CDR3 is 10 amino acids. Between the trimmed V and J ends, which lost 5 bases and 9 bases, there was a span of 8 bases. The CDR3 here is CSVPTSEQFF. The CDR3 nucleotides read TGCAGCGTTCCGACGAGTGAGCAGTTCTTC.

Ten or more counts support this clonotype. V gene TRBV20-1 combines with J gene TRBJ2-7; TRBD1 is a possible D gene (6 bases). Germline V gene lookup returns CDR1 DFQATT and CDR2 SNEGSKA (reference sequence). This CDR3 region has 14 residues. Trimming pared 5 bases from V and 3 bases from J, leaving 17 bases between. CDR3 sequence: CSAQTAPRGYEQYF. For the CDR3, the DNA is TGCAGTGCTCAAACCGCGCCCAGGGGCTACGAGCAGTACTTC.

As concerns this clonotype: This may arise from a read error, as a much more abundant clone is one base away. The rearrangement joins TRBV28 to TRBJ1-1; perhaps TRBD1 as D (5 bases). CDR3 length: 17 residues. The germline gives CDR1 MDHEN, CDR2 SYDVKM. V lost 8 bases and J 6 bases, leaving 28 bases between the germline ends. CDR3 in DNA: TGTGCCAGCCAAAAGGGCCCTGGGGGGTCGGAGGTAGCTGAAGCTTTCTTT. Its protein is CASQKGPGGSEVAEAFF.

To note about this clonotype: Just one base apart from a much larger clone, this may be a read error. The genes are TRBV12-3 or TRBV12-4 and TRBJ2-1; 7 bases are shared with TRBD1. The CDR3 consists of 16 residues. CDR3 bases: TGTGCCAGCAGTGGTTTTTGGGACAGCTCCTACGATGAGCAGTTCTTC. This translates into CASSGFWDSSYDEQFF.

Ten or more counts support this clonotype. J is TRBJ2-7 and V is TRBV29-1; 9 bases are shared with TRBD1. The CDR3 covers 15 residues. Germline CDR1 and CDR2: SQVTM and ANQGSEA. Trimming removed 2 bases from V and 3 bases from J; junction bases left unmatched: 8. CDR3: CSVEWGQGKNYEQYF. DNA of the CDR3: TGCAGCGTTGAATGGGGACAGGGAAAGAACTACGAGCAGTACTTC.

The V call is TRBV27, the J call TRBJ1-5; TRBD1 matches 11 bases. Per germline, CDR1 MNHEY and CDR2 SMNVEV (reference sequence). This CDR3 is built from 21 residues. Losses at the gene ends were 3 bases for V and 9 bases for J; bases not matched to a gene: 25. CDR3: CASSFSPPGTGGFWALRPQHF. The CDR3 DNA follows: TGTGCCAGCAGTTTTAGCCCGCCCGGGACAGGGGGGTTTTGGGCCTTGAGGCCCCAGCATTTT.

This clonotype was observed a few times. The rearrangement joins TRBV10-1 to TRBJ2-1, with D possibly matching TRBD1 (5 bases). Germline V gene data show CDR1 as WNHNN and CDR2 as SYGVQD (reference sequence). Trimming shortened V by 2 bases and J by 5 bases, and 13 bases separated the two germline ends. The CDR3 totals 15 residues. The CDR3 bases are TGCGCCAGCAGTGAGGGTGGGCTAGGGGACAATGAGCAGTTCTTC. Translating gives CASSEGGLGDNEQFF.

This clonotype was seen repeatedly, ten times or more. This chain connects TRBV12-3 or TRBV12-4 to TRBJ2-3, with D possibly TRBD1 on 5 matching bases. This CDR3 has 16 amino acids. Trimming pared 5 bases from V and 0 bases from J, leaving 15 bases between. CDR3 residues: CASSLKDKPSTDTQYF. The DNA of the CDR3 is TGTGCCAGCAGTCTCAAGGACAAGCCTAGCACAGATACGCAGTATTTT.